This T cell receptor (beta chain) was found in a study of T cells after yellow fever vaccination. The germline V gene has CDR1 MNHEY and CDR2 SMNVEV (reference sequence). CDR3 length: 11 amino acids. The V end lost 4 bases, the J end lost 7 bases, and 8 bases lay between the germline ends. In its sample, this clonotype was seen a few times. TCRdb reprocessed the 5' RACE reads with MiXCR, giving one entry per CDR3 protein. Counted here are around 100,000 distinct CDR3 sequences, 7% to 8.5% occurring once; the ten biggest clones make up less than 30%. This sequence was found in a young man who received the YFV17D yellow fever vaccine. The V gene is TRBV27, the J gene TRBJ2-7; weak D call: TRBD2 (6 bases). The source was CD8+ T cells sorted from PBMCs, collected 45 days after the yellow fever booster vaccination. CDR3 protein: CASSSTSEQYF. In DNA form, the CDR3 reads TGTGCCAGCAGTTCGACTAGTGAGCAGTACTTC.